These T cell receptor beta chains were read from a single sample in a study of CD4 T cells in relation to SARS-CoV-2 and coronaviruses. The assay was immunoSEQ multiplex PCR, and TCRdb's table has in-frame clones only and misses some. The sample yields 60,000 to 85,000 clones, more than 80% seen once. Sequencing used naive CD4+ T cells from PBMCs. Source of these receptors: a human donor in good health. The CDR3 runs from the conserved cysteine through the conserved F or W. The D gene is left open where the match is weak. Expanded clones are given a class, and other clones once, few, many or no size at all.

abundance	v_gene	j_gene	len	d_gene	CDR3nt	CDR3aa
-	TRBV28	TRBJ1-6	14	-	TGTGCCAGCAGTTTACTACAGGGTCATTCACCCCTCCACTTT	CASSLLQGHSPLHF
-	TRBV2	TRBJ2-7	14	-	TGTGCCAGCGGGCGGACTATTCATTTCTACGAGCAGTACTTC	CASGRTIHFYEQYF
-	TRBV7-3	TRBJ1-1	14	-	TGTGCCAGCAGCTTCGGACAGCCGAACACTGAAGCTTTCTTT	CASSFGQPNTEAFF
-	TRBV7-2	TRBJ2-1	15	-	TGTGCCAGCAGCCCACCAGGGGCCTCCTACAATGAGCAGTTCTTC	CASSPPGASYNEQFF
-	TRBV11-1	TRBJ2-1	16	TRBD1	TGTGCCAGCAGCTTATACCAGGGACAGGGGTACAATGAGCAGTTCTTC	CASSLYQGQGYNEQFF
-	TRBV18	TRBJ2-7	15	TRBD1	TGTGCCAGCTCACCGGGGCGGGACAGGGGTAACGAGCAGTACTTC	CASSPGRDRGNEQYF
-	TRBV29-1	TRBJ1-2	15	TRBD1	TGCAGCGTCCAAGGGGGGGGACAGGACAACTATGGCTACACCTTC	CSVQGGGQDNYGYTF
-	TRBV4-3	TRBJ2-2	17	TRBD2	TGCGCCAGCAGCCAAGTGGAACTAGCGGGGTGGACCGGGGAGCTGTTTTTT	CASSQVELAGWTGELFF
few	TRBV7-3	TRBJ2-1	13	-	TGTGCCAGCAGCTTATGGGCGGCCAATGAGCAGTTCTTC	CASSLWAANEQFF
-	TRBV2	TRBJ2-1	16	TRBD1	TGTGCCAGCAGTGCTGGTTCTGGACAGGGTTCTGGAGAGCAGTTCTTC	CASSAGSGQGSGEQFF
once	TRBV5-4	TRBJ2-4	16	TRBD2	TGTGCCAGCAGCCCGGGAGGGACTAGCGGGGATGGGATTCAGTACTTC	CASSPGGTSGDGIQYF
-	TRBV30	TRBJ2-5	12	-	TGTGCCTGGAGTGAGAACCAAGAGACCCAGTACTTC	CAWSENQETQYF
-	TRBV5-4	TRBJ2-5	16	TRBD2	TGTGCCAGCAGCGCCGGAGCGGGGGGGGGAAAAGAGACCCAGTACTTC	CASSAGAGGGKETQYF
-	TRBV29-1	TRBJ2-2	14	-	TGCAGCGTTGAAAGGGGTGCGAACACCGGGGAGCTGTTTTTT	CSVERGANTGELFF
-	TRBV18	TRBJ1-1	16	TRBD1	TGTGCCAGCTCACCACTCGGGACAGGCGGCAGCACTGAAGCTTTCTTT	CASSPLGTGGSTEAFF
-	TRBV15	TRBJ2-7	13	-	TGTGCCACCAGCGTTAGCAGGGGCTACGAGCAGTACTTC	CATSVSRGYEQYF
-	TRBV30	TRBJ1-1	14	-	TGTGCCTGGAGTGTAGGAGGGCAGAGCACTGAAGCTTTCTTT	CAWSVGGQSTEAFF
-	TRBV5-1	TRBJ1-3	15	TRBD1	TGCGCCAGCAGCTTGGTGACAGGGTCTGGAAACACCATATATTTT	CASSLVTGSGNTIYF
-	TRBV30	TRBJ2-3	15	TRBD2	TGTGCCTGGAGTTCGGGACTAATGTCTGCGGATACGCAGTATTTT	CAWSSGLMSADTQYF
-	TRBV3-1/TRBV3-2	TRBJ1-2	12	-	TGTGCCAGCAGCCAAGATACCGATGGCTACACCTTC	CASSQDTDGYTF
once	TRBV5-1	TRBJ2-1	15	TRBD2	TGCGCCAGCAGCTCACGCGGGAGGGCCGTCAATGAGCAGTTCTTC	CASSSRGRAVNEQFF
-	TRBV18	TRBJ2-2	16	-	TGTGCCAGCTCACCAGCTTCCAGGGGGAACACCGGGGAGCTGTTTTTT	CASSPASRGNTGELFF
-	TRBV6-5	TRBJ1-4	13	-	TGTGCCAGCACACGCACCCCTAATGAAAAACTGTTTTTT	CASTRTPNEKLFF
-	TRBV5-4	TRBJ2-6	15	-	TGTGCCAGCAGCTCCCCAGGGTCTGGGGCCAACGTCCTGACTTTC	CASSSPGSGANVLTF
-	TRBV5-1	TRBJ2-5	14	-	TGCGCCAGCTCGATACTAGACGGGCAAGAGACCCAGTACTTC	CASSILDGQETQYF
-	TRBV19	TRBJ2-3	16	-	TGTGCCAGTAGCCAATTCACGGGGGCTAACACAGATACGCAGTATTTT	CASSQFTGANTDTQYF
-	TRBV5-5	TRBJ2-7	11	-	TGTGCCAGCAGCTTGGTGGGGGTTCAGTACTTC	CASSLVGVQYF
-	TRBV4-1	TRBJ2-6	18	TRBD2	TGCGCCAGCAGCCAAGTAGTTTTGCGGGGGAGAGGGGCCAACGTCCTGACTTTC	CASSQVVLRGRGANVLTF
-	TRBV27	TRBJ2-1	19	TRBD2	TGTGCCAGCAGTTCATTCGGTTGGGATGTAGCGGGAGGGTACAATGAGCAGTTCTTC	CASSSFGWDVAGGYNEQFF
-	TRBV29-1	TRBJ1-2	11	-	TGCAGCGTTGAGTATGGGAGCGGCTACACCTTC	CSVEYGSGYTF
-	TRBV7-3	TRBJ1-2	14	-	TGTGCCAGCAGTCGAGGGCGGGCAAATTATGGCTACACCTTC	CASSRGRANYGYTF
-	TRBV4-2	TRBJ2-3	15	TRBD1	TGTGCCAGCAGCCATGGACAGGGGGATGTAGATACGCAGTATTTT	CASSHGQGDVDTQYF
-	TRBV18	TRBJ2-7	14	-	TGTGCCAGCTCACCACCGACTAGAAACTACGAGCAGTACTTC	CASSPPTRNYEQYF
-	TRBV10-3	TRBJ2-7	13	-	TGTGCCATCAAGGAAGGGAGAGTAGACGAGCAGTACTTC	CAIKEGRVDEQYF
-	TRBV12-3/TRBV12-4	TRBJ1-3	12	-	TGTGCCAGCAGTTTCGCGAGAAACACCATATATTTT	CASSFARNTIYF
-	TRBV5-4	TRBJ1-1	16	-	TGTGCCAGCAGCTTGTTCGGAGGATCTTCCAGCACTGAAGCTTTCTTT	CASSLFGGSSSTEAFF
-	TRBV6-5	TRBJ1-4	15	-	TGTGCCAGCAGGCCGCCGGGGGTCCCTAATGAAAAACTGTTTTTT	CASRPPGVPNEKLFF
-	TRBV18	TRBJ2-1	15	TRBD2	TGTGCCAGCTCACCCCGGCTAGCGGGAGTTGGTGAGCAGTTCTTC	CASSPRLAGVGEQFF
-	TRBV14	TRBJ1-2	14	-	TGTGCCAGCAGCGGGGCGGGAACTAGTTATGGCTACACCTTC	CASSGAGTSYGYTF
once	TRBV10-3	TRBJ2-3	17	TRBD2	TGTGCCATCAGTGAGGCCCCCGGGACTAGCGGGAGGCATACGCAGTATTTT	CAISEAPGTSGRHTQYF